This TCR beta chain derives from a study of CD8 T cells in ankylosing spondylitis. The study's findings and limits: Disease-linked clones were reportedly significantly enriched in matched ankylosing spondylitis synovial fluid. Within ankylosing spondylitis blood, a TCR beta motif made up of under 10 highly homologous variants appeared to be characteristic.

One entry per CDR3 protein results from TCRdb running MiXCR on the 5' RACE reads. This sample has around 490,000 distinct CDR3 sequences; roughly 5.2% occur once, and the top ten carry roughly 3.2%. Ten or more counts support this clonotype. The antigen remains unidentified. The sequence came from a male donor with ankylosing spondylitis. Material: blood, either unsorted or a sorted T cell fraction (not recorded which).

CDR3 protein: CASSLGHSRDYGYTF. The CDR3 region has the DNA TGTGCCAGCAGTTTAGGTCACTCCAGGGACTATGGCTACACCTTC. The chain has TRBV28 and TRBJ1-2, with a weak D call TRBD1 (5 bases). Trimming stripped 2 bases from V and 3 bases from J, with 13 bases between. The CDR3 length is 15 residues. Germline V CDR1 and CDR2: MDHEN, SYDVKM.